These 13 T cell receptor beta chains were sequenced from one sample in a study of T-cell reconstitution after alpha-beta-depleted transplantation in children. Unique molecular identifiers were used in preparing the TCRbeta library. TCRdb re-called the PCR reads with MiXCR, one entry per CDR3 protein. Of over 550,000 distinct CDR3 sequences listed, roughly a tenth are singletons. The sequenced sample was PBMCs from the stem cell graft donor, obtained from the stem cell graft. These receptors were obtained from a human donor who donated a stem cell graft to a child with acute myeloid leukemia.

Many counts were recorded for this clonotype. The J gene is TRBJ2-3, the V gene TRBV7-9; tentatively, D is TRBD2 (5 bases). Germline V gene data show CDR1 as SEHNR and CDR2 as FQNEAQ (reference sequence). V lost 5 bases to trimming and J lost 0 bases, with 15 bases between them. The CDR3 contains 16 residues. The CDR3 is CASSQAQRTSTDTQYF. CDR3 DNA: TGTGCCAGCAGCCAAGCCCAACGGACTAGCACAGATACGCAGTATTTT.

This clonotype was counted at least ten times. This rearrangement joins TRBV20-1 to TRBJ1-1, with D uncertain. Germline values: CDR1 DFQATT, CDR2 SNEGSKA (reference sequence). The CDR3 is 14 residues long. V was shortened by 2 bases and J by 0 bases, with 10 bases between the two germline ends. The CDR3 loop is CSARLRSLNTEAFF. The CDR3 region has the DNA TGCAGTGCTAGATTGCGCAGCTTGAACACTGAAGCTTTCTTT.

This clonotype was counted only a few times. J is TRBJ2-7 and V is TRBV3-1, with D perhaps given as TRBD1 or TRBD2 (6 bases each). Germline CDR1 LGHDT, CDR2 YNNKEL (reference sequence). This CDR3 spans 16 amino acids. V was cut by 0 bases and J by 6 bases, with 18 bases left in between. CDR3 loop: CASSQDPGAGGSEQYF. The CDR3 nucleotides read TGTGCCAGCAGCCAAGACCCGGGGGCAGGAGGAAGCGAGCAGTACTTC.

The count of this clonotype is one. The V call is TRBV10-3, the J call TRBJ2-1; TRBD2 matches 9 bases. The CDR3 consists of 15 residues. From germline, CDR1 is ENHRY and CDR2 SYGVKD. The V and J ends lost 2 bases and 3 bases, in that order; junction bases with no gene match: 2. In DNA, the CDR3 is TGTGCCATCAGTGAGGCGGGAGGGATCTACAATGAGCAGTTCTTC. Encoded protein: CAISEAGGIYNEQFF.

In this sample, this clonotype turned up many times. J is TRBJ2-1 and V is TRBV7-2, with a weak D call TRBD2 (6 bases). CDR1 and CDR2 (germline): SGHTA, FQGNSA. V lost 2 bases and J lost 8, with 19 bases in between. This CDR3 is 16 amino acids long. DNA for the CDR3: TGTGCCAGCAGCTTAAACCCGGGACTCGCTATCGATGAGCAGTTCTTC. Translating it yields CASSLNPGLAIDEQFF.

This rearrangement joins TRBV6-2 or TRBV6-3 to TRBJ2-5; D gene uncertain. V was cut by 5 bases and J by 4 bases, with 17 bases left in between. The CDR3 extends over 15 amino acids. The germline CDR1 and CDR2 sequences are MNHEY and SVGEGT. CDR3 protein: CASSVTTVVGETQYF. CDR3 coding DNA: TGTGCCAGCAGTGTGACCACGGTAGTGGGAGAGACCCAGTACTTC.

Only a few counts were recorded for this clonotype. The chain has TRBV20-1 and TRBJ2-5, with 9 bases aligning to TRBD1. Trimming took 2 bases from V and 5 from J; bases not matched to a gene: 12. The CDR3 runs to 16 residues. Germline values: CDR1 DFQATT, CDR2 SNEGSKA (reference sequence). The CDR3, as DNA: TGCAGTGCTAGAAACCCCAGGACAGGGGCGGAGGAGACCCAGTACTTC. It codes for CSARNPRTGAEETQYF.

This clonotype was seen more than once but under ten times. The genes are TRBV20-1 and TRBJ2-4, with 9 bases matching TRBD1. CDR1 is DFQATT, CDR2 SNEGSKA, per germline (reference sequence). Unmatched junction bases numbered 8, after V lost 0 bases and J lost 8 bases. The CDR3 sequence is 15 residues long. The CDR3 region is CSARDQRTGEDIQYF. CDR3 sequence (DNA): TGCAGTGCTAGAGATCAAAGGACAGGGGAAGACATTCAGTACTTC.

This clonotype was counted a few times. The genes are TRBV4-2 and TRBJ2-7; D might be TRBD2 (5 bases). V gave up 1 base and J gave up 1 base, with 14 bases separating them. The CDR3 sequence is 16 residues long. From germline, CDR1 is LGHNA and CDR2 YNFKEQ. CDR3 nucleotide sequence: TGTGCCAGCAGCCAAGCTGGCGGGTCCGAGTCCTACGAGCAGTACTTC. Residues: CASSQAGGSESYEQYF.

This clonotype was detected many times. The chain joins TRBV11-2 to TRBJ2-1; D ambiguous. This CDR3 comprises 12 residues. V dropped 1 base and J dropped 6 bases, with 4 bases sitting between them. The germline CDR1 and CDR2 sequences are SGHAT and FQNNGV. In DNA, the CDR3 is TGTGCCAGCAGCTTAGTCACCAATGAGCAGTTCTTC. Translated, it gives CASSLVTNEQFF.

This chain connects TRBV6-1 to TRBJ2-7; D possibly matches TRBD1 or TRBD2 (7 bases each). V was clipped by 6 bases and J by 2 bases, with 23 bases between them. CDR3 size: 17 residues. Germline CDR1 is MNHNS and CDR2 is SASEGT. The CDR3 loop reads CASRETPGGGEPYEQYF. The CDR3, as DNA: TGTGCCAGCAGGGAGACACCAGGGGGGGGCGAGCCCTACGAGCAGTACTTC.

The chain employs TRBV7-2 and TRBJ2-7; D perhaps matches TRBD1 (5 bases). This CDR3 has 15 residues. V was pared by 3 bases and J by 6 bases, with 18 bases between. The V gene's germline CDR1 is SGHTA and CDR2 FQGNSA. DNA for the CDR3: TGTGCCAGCAGCTTGTTCTCCAGGGCGGCCGGCGAGCAGTACTTC. It translates to CASSLFSRAAGEQYF. Drawing the rest from reference TRBV7-2 and TRBJ2-7, the complete variable domain is GAGVSQSPSNKVTEKGKDVELRCDPISGHTALYWYRQSLGQGLEFLIYFQGNSAPDKSGLPSDRFSAERTGGSVSTLTIQRTQQEDSAVYLCASSLFSRAAGEQYFGPGTRLTVT.

The CDR3 region is CASSFTKEAGGNYNEQFF. CDR3 coding DNA: TGTGCCAGCAGTTTTACGAAGGAGGCGGGAGGAAACTACAATGAGCAGTTCTTC. The chain joins TRBV6-5 to TRBJ2-1; 8 nucleotides match TRBD2. The V gene's germline CDR1 is MNHEY and CDR2 SVGAGI. This CDR3 spans 18 amino acids. The V and J ends lost 4 bases and 3 bases, in that order; junction bases with no gene match: 14.